This TCR beta chain was recovered during a study of blood T cell repertoires in COVID-19. Sequencing used immunoSEQ multiplex PCR; TCRdb keeps in-frame clones, though not all of them. The data show a few hundred thousand clones, roughly 91% seen once. The sample was PBMCs or T cells enriched from blood (not recorded which). This sequence originates from a man aged 18 to 35 who had recovered from COVID-19.

CDR3 coding DNA: TGTGCCAGCAGTGACGGGGGGCTTGGAAACACCATATATTTT. Translating gives CASSDGGLGNTIYF. The gene calls are TRBV6-1 and TRBJ1-3; a possible D gene is TRBD1 (6 bases). The CDR3 is 14 amino acids. V lost 3 bases to trimming and J lost 3 bases, with 9 bases between them. Germline assignment: CDR1 MNHNS and CDR2 SASEGT.